This entry lists 16 T cell receptor beta chains sequenced from one sample in a study of cytomegalovirus exposure and HLA in healthy donors. The PCR ran on 60 Vbeta and 13 Jbeta primers. The method was immunoSEQ multiplex PCR; TCRdb's version includes in-frame clones alone and lacks a portion of them. Here the sample spans 130,000 to 150,000 clones, approximately 80% being singletons. The sample consisted of PBMCs. All receptors come from a woman between 18 and 29 years old in good health and CMV-seropositive.

The rearrangement joins TRBV2 to TRBJ2-5; 9 nucleotides match TRBD1. There are 14 residues in the CDR3. The germline V gene has CDR1 SNHLY and CDR2 FYNNEI. Trimming took 6 bases from V and 4 from J; bases not matched to a gene: 6. The CDR3 here is CASRTGTGLETQYF. The CDR3 DNA sequence: TGTGCCAGCAGGACCGGGACAGGGCTAGAGACCCAGTACTTC. Drawing the rest from reference TRBV2 and TRBJ2-5, the complete variable domain is EPEVTQTPSHQVTQMGQEVILRCVPISNHLYFYWYRQILGQKVEFLVSFYNNEISEKSEIFDDQFSVERPDGSNFTLKIRSTKLEDSAMYFCASRTGTGLETQYFGPGTRLLVL.

The chain combines TRBV9 with TRBJ2-6, with D hard to call. Germline V gives CDR1 SGDLS, CDR2 YYNGEE. Trimming removed 2 bases at V and 0 bases at J, with 6 bases between. This CDR3 has 15 amino acids. For the CDR3, the DNA is TGTGCCAGCAGCGTGCACAGCTCTGGGGCCAACGTCCTGACTTTC. This translates into CASSVHSSGANVLTF.

In this sample, this clone turned up a few times. The chain uses TRBV11-2 and TRBJ1-1; 9 nucleotides align to TRBD1. This CDR3 is built from 15 residues. The germline gives CDR1 SGHAT, CDR2 FQNNGV. Trimming cost V 7 bases and J 5 bases; bases outside gene matches: 11. CDR3 coding DNA: TGTGCCAGCACCACCCCCGGGACAGGGATGACTGAAGCTTTCTTT. Translated: CASTTPGTGMTEAFF.

This clone has only one observation. The rearrangement links TRBV9 to TRBJ2-2; maybe TRBD2 (7 bases). V lost 3 bases and J lost 4, with 16 bases in between. The CDR3 spans 16 residues. Germline V gives CDR1 SGDLS, CDR2 YYNGEE. The CDR3 loop reads CASSALRGAGTGELFF. As DNA, the CDR3 is TGTGCCAGCAGCGCCCTCCGGGGGGCGGGCACCGGGGAGCTGTTTTTT.

This clone was counted once. The chain uses TRBV11-2 and TRBJ2-2; D perhaps matches TRBD2 (5 bases). V lost 4 bases to trimming and J lost 6 bases, with 12 bases between them. The CDR3 is 14 amino acids. From germline, CDR1 is SGHAT and CDR2 FQNNGV. CDR3 DNA: TGTGCCAGCAGCTCTTCAGCGGCCGCCGGGGAGCTGTTTTTT. It yields the protein CASSSSAAAGELFF. The variable domain in full, with the rest retrieved from reference TRBV11-2 and TRBJ2-2, is EAGVAQSPRYKIIEKRQSVAFWCNPISGHATLYWYQQILGQGPKLLIQFQNNGVVDDSQLPKDRFSAERLKGVDSTLKIQPAKLEDSAVYLCASSSSAAAGELFFGEGSRLTVL.

This sequence joins TRBV5-1 and TRBJ2-7, with 10 bases aligning to TRBD2. Per germline, CDR1 SGHRS and CDR2 YFSETQ. The ends lost 4 bases at V and 6 bases at J; junction bases unmatched: 10. The CDR3 covers 15 residues. This CDR3 reads CASSPQAGGPREQYF. In DNA, the CDR3 is TGCGCCAGCAGCCCTCAAGCGGGGGGGCCCCGCGAGCAGTACTTC.

This clone was observed a handful of times. J is TRBJ2-6 and V is TRBV6-5; D gene unclear. The germline V gene encodes CDR1 MNHEY and CDR2 SVGAGI. The CDR3 loop spans 13 amino acids. V was clipped by 6 bases and J by 2 bases, with 5 bases between them. In DNA form, the CDR3 reads TGTGCCAGCAGAGGAGCTGGGGCCAACGTCCTGACTTTC. Translating it yields CASRGAGANVLTF.

The rearrangement uses TRBV6-1 and TRBJ2-1, with 11 positions matching TRBD2. V lost 6 bases to trimming and J lost 9 bases; unmatched junction nucleotides: 10. In germline, CDR1 is MNHNS, CDR2 SASEGT. CDR3 length: 15 amino acids. The CDR3 sequence is CASSDSGGGLGEQFF. CDR3 nucleotide sequence: TGTGCCAGCAGCGATAGCGGGGGGGGCTTGGGTGAGCAGTTCTTC.

This clone appeared once. This chain joins TRBV30 and TRBJ2-4; no reliable D call. The germline V and J ends were trimmed by 0 bases and 1 base, with 10 bases remaining between them. In germline, CDR1 is GTSNPN, CDR2 SVGIG (reference sequence). The CDR3 extends over 15 amino acids. The CDR3 DNA is TGTGCCTGGAGTGTGTCTAGTGTGGCCAAAAACATTCAGTACTTC. Amino acids: CAWSVSSVAKNIQYF.

V and J are TRBV28 and TRBJ1-1, with 9 bases lining up with TRBD1. Germline V gives CDR1 MDHEN, CDR2 SYDVKM. The CDR3 contains 15 residues. V lost 8 bases to trimming and J lost 1 base; unmatched junction nucleotides: 8. The CDR3 nucleotides are TGTGCCAGCCACCCCGGACAGGGGAAGAACACTGAAGCTTTCTTT. Translation gives CASHPGQGKNTEAFF.

J is TRBJ1-4 and V is TRBV7-2; D gene ambiguous. CDR3 length: 15 amino acids. CDR1 is SGHTA and CDR2 is FQGNSA in the germline V gene. The germline V and J ends were trimmed by 1 base and 4 bases, with 10 bases remaining between them. CDR3 sequence reads: CASSLDGRGNEKLFF. CDR3 in DNA: TGTGCCAGCAGCTTAGATGGACGGGGTAATGAAAAACTGTTTTTT.

The table lists this clone with a count of one. This CDR3 reads CAASTGGVEKLFF. The CDR3 DNA sequence: TGTGCCGCATCCACAGGGGGCGTTGAAAAACTGTTTTTT. V and J are TRBV10-3 and TRBJ1-4, with 9 bases aligning to TRBD1. The V segment lost 11 bases and the J segment 7 bases; nucleotides outside the gene matches: 8. The germline V gene encodes CDR1 ENHRY and CDR2 SYGVKD. The CDR3 consists of 13 residues.

About this clone: This sequence may be a read error, since a much larger clone differs from it by one base. This CDR3 is also generated by other DNA sequences in the sample. The CDR3 coding sequence is TGCGCCAGCAGTGAGGTCCGGGACAGGGGGCTGGGTGGCTACACCTTC. It codes for CASSEVRDRGLGGYTF. The chain couples TRBV25-1 to TRBJ1-2; 12 bases agree with TRBD1. Germline assignment: CDR1 MGHDK and CDR2 SYGVNS. The CDR3 spans 16 residues.

The rearrangement joins TRBV5-6 to TRBJ1-4, with D possibly being TRBD1 (5 bases). Germline CDR1 and CDR2: SGHDT and YYEEEE. The CDR3 sequence is 16 residues long. The germline V and J ends were trimmed by 0 bases and 3 bases, with 12 bases remaining between them. CDR3 DNA sequence: TGTGCCAGCAGCTTGGCCCTGACAGAATCTAATGAAAAACTGTTTTTT. Protein sequence: CASSLALTESNEKLFF.

In regard to this clone: The germline gene is not matched at one end of the junction; a read error may be the cause. The chain combines TRBV7-9 with TRBJ2-2, with D perhaps matching TRBD2 (6 bases). Looked up from germline, CDR1 is SEHNR and CDR2 is FQNEAQ (reference sequence). The CDR3 loop spans 16 amino acids. CDR3 protein: CSSNRGRSPSGGELFF. CDR3 nucleotide sequence: TGTTCCAGCAACCGAGGGAGGTCTCCCTCTGGCGGGGAGCTGTTTTTT.

This chain uses TRBV9 with TRBJ1-1; 7 nucleotides line up with TRBD1. After removal of 3 bases from V and 4 bases from J, the junction contained 3 bases not matched to a gene. The CDR3 contains 13 residues. Germline CDR1 reads SGDLS; CDR2 reads YYNGEE. In DNA, the CDR3 is TGTGCCAGCAGCGCCCGGGACAGCACTGAAGCTTTCTTT. The encoded protein is CASSARDSTEAFF.